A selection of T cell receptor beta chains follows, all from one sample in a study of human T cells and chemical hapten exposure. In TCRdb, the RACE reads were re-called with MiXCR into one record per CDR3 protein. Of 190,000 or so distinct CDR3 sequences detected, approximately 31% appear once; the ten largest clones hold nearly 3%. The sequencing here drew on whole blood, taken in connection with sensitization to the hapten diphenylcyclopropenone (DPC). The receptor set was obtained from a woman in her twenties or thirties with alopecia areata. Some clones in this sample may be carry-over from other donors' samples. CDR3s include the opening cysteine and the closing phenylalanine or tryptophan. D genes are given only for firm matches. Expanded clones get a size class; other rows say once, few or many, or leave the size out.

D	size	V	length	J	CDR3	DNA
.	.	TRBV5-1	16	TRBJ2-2	CASSLVGVSNTGELFF	TGCGCCAGCAGCTTGGTGGGGGTTTCGAACACCGGGGAGCTGTTTTTT
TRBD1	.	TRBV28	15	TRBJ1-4	CASSLAGQGREKLFF	TGTGCCAGCAGTTTAGCGGGACAGGGGAGGGAAAAACTGTTTTTT
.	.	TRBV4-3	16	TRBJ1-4	CASSRTGRGTDEKLFF	TGCGCCAGCAGCCGGACCGGGCGGGGGACGGATGAAAAACTGTTTTTT
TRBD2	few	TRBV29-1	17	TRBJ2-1	CSVPAIKTSGRANEQFF	TGCAGCGTTCCTGCAATAAAGACTAGCGGGAGGGCCAACGAGCAGTTCTTC
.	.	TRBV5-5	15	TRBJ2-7	CASSPYQGSSYEQYF	TGTGCCAGCAGCCCCTACCAGGGAAGCTCCTACGAGCAGTACTTC
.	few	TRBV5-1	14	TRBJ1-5	CASSLGQAGEPQHF	TGCGCCAGCAGCTTGGGACAGGCGGGTGAGCCCCAGCATTTT
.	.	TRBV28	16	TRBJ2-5	CASSSFRQRYQETQYF	TGTGCCAGCAGTTCTTTCCGACAGAGATACCAAGAGACCCAGTACTTC
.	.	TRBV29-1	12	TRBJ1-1	CSVEVEGWEAFF	TGCAGCGTTGAAGTGGAGGGATGGGAAGCTTTCTTT
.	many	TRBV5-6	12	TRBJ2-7	CASSLWGYEQYF	TGTGCCAGCAGCTTGTGGGGTTACGAGCAGTACTTC
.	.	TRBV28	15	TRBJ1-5	CASSPGGRSNQPQHF	TGTGCCAGCAGCCCCGGGGGACGGAGCAATCAGCCCCAGCATTTT
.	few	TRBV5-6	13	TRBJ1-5	CASSFGGQLAQHF	TGTGCCAGCAGCTTTGGAGGGCAATTGGCCCAGCATTTT
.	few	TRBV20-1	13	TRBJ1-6	CSAAGDNNSPLHF	TGCAGTGCCGCTGGGGATAATAATTCACCCCTCCACTTT
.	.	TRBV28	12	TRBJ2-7	CASSFEGYEQYF	TGTGCCAGCAGTTTCGAGGGCTACGAGCAGTACTTC
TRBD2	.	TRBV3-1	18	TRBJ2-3	CASSQPRTSGGPSRTQYF	TGTGCCAGCAGCCAACCCCGGACTAGCGGGGGGCCAAGTCGTACGCAGTATTTT
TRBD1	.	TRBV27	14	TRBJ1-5	CASSSTGLANPQHF	TGTGCCAGCAGTTCGACAGGGCTGGCGAATCCCCAGCATTTT
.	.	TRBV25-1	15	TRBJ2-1	CASSEPDSSYNEQFF	TGTGCCAGCAGTGAACCAGATTCCTCCTACAATGAGCAGTTCTTC
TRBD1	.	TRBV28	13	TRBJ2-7	CATPGQGIYEQYF	TGTGCCACCCCCGGACAGGGTATCTACGAGCAGTACTTC
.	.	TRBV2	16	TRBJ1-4	CASRRSTGTFNEKLFF	TGTGCCAGCAGGCGGTCCACAGGGACGTTTAATGAAAAACTGTTTTTT
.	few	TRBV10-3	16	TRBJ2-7	CAISATQEAHSYEQYF	TGTGCCATCAGTGCAACACAGGAGGCCCACTCCTACGAGCAGTACTTC
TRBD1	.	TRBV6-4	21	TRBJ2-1	CASRRMTWDRGRAASYNEQFF	TGTGCCAGCAGAAGAATGACGTGGGACAGGGGAAGGGCTGCGTCCTACAATGAGCAGTTCTTC
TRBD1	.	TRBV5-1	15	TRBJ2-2	CASSPIQTGSGELFF	TGCGCCAGCAGCCCCATACAGACAGGGTCCGGGGAGCTGTTTTTT
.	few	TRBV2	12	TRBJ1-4	CASREGNNLLFF	TGTGCCAGCAGGGAGGGGAACAACTTATTGTTTTTT
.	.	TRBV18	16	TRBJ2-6	CASSPVGFSGANVLTF	TGTGCCAGCTCACCGGTAGGCTTCTCTGGGGCCAACGTCCTGACTTTC
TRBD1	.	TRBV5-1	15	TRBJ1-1	CASSDGTGSHTEAFF	TGCGCCAGCAGCGACGGGACAGGGTCGCACACTGAAGCTTTCTTT
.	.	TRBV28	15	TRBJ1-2	CASSLGIQGPNGYTF	TGTGCCAGCAGTTTGGGGATTCAGGGGCCCAATGGCTACACCTTC
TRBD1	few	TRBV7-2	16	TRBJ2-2	CASSSGQGAVTGELFF	TGTGCCAGCAGCTCAGGACAGGGGGCGGTCACCGGGGAGCTGTTTTTT
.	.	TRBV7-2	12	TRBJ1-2	CASSWDTYGYTF	TGTGCCAGCAGCTGGGACACCTATGGCTACACCTTC
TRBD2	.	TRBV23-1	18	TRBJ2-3	CASSQSLAGIRGLDTQYF	TGCGCCAGCAGTCAATCTCTAGCGGGGATCCGGGGGCTAGATACGCAGTATTTT